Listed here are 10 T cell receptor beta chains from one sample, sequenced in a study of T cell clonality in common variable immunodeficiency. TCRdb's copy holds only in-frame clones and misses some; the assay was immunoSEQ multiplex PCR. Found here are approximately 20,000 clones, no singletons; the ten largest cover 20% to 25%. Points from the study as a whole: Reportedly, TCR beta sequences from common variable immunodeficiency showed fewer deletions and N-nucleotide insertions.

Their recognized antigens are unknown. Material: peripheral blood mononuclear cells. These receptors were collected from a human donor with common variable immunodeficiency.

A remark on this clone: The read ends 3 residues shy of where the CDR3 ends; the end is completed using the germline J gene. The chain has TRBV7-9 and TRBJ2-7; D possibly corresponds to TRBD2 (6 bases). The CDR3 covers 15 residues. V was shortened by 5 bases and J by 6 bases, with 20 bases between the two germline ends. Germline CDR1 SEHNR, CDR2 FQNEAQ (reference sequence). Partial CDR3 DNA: TGTGCCAGCAGCCATACCCTCCGGGGGTTTTTCGAG. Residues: CASSHTLRGFFE. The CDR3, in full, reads CASSHTLRGFFEQYF.

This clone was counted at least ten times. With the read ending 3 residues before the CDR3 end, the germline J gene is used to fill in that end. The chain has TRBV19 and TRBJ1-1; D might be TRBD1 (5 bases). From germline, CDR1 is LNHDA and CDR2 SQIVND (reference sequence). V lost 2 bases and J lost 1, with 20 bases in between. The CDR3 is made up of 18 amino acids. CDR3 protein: CASSIPRRQGGANTEAFF. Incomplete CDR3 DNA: TGTGCCAGTAGTATACCGAGGCGGCAGGGAGGGGCGAACACTGAA.

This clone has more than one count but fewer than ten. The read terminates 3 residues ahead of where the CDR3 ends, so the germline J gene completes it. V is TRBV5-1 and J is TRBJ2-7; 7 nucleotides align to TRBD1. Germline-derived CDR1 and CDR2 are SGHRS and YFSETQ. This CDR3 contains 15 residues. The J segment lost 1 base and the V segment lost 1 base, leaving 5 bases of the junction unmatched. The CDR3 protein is CASSLQGETSYEQYF. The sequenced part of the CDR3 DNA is TGCGCCAGCAGCTTGCAGGGGGAGACGTCCTACGAG.

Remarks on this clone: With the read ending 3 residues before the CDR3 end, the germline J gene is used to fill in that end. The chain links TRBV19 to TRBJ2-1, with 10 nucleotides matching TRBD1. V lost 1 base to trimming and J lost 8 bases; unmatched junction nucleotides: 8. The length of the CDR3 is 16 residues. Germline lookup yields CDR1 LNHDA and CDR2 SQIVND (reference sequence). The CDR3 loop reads CASSIGGTGVRYEQFF. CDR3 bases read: TGTGCCAGTAGTATAGGGGGGACAGGGGTTAGATATGAG.

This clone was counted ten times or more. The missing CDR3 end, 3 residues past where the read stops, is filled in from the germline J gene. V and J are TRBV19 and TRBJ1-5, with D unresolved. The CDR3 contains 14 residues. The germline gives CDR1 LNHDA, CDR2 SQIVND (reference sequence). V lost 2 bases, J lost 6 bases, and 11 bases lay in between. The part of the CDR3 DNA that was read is TGTGCCAGTAGTATATCTCGGGGTGGTCAGCCC. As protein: CASSISRGGQP. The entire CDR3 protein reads CASSISRGGQPQHF.

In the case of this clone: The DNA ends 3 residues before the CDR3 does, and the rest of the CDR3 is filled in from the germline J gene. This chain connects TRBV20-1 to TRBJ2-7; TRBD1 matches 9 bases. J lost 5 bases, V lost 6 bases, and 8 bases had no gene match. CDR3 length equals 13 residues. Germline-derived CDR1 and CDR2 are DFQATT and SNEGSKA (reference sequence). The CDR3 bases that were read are TGCAGTGCCGACCGGGACAGGGATAACGAG. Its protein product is CSADRDRDNE. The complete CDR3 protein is CSADRDRDNEQYF.

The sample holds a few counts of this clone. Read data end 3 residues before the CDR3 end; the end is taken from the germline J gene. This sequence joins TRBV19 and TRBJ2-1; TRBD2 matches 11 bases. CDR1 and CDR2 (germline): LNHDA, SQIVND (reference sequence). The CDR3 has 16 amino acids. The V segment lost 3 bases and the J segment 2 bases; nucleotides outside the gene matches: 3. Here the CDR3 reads CASSILAGGPYNEQFF. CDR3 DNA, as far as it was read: TGTGCCAGTAGTATTCTAGCGGGAGGCCCCTACAATGAG.

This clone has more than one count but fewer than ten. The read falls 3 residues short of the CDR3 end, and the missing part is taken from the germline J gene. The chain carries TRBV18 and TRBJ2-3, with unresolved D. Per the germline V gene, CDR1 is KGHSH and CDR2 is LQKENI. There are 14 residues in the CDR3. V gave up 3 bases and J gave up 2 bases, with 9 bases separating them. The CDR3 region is CASSPVSSTDTQYF. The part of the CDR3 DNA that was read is TGTGCCAGCTCACCGGTCAGTTCCACAGATACG.

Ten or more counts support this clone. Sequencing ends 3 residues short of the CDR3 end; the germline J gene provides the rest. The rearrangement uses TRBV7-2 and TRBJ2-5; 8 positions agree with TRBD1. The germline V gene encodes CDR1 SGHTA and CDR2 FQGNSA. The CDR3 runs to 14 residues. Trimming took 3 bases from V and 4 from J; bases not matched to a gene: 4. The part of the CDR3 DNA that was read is TGTGCCAGCAGCTTCGCAGGGGGCGCAGAGACC. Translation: CASSFAGGAET. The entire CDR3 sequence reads CASSFAGGAETQYF.

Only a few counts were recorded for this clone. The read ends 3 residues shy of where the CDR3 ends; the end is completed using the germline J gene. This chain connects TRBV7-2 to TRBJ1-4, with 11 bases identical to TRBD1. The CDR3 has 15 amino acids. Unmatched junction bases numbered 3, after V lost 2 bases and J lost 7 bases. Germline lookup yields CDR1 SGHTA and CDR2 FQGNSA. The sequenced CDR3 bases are TGTGCCAGCAGCTTATGGGGGACAGGGGGTGAAAAA. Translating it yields CASSLWGTGGEK. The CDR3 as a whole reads CASSLWGTGGEKLFF.